The clone carrying this T cell receptor (beta chain) was found many times. Its specificity is not known. The data were obtained in a study of early T cells in non-severe SARS-CoV-2 infection. At the level of the study: Whole-blood bulk RNA, unsorted, was sequenced, and chains were unpaired. The study, taken as a whole, reports: Clonotype matching in VDJdb favored anti-spike CD8 responses and did not capture private and CD4 specificities.

The V gene end was trimmed by 4 bases and the J gene end by 0 bases; junction bases not matched to a gene: 7. The CDR3 is 18 amino acids. Unique molecular identifiers were attached to individual cDNA molecules. MiXCR, applied by TCRdb to the 5' RACE reads, yields one record per CDR3 protein. Of roughly 100,000 distinct CDR3 sequences in the sample, about 12% are singletons; the top ten hold nearly 4.5%. The sequence was obtained from an adult who was a healthcare worker with PCR-confirmed SARS-CoV-2 infection or an uninfected control (not recorded which). The sample here was whole blood, taken at baseline. The rearrangement uses TRBV12-3 or TRBV12-4 and TRBJ2-6, with TRBD1 identical over 9 bases. This CDR3 is CASSSSGTGISGANVLTF. Here the CDR3 DNA reads TGTGCCAGCAGTTCTTCCGGGACAGGGATCTCTGGGGCCAACGTCCTGACTTTC.